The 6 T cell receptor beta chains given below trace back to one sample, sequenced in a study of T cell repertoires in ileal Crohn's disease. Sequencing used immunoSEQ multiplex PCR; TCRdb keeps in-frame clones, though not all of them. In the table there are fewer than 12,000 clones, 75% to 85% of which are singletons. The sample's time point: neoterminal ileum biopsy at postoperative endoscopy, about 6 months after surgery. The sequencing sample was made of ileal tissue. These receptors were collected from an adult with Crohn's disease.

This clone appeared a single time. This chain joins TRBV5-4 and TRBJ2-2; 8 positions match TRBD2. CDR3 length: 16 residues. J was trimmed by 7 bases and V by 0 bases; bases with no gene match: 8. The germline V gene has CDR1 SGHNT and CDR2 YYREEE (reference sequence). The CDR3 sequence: CASSLAGGALDGELFF. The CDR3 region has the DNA TGTGCCAGCAGCTTGGCCGGGGGGGCCCTTGACGGGGAGCTGTTTTTT.

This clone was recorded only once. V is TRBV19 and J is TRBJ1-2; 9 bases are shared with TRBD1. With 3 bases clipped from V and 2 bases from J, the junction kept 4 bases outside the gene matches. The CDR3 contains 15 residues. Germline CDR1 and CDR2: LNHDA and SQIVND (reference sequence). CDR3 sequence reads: CASSIDRGVNYGYTF. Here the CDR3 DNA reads TGTGCCAGTAGTATCGACAGGGGGGTGAACTATGGCTACACCTTC.

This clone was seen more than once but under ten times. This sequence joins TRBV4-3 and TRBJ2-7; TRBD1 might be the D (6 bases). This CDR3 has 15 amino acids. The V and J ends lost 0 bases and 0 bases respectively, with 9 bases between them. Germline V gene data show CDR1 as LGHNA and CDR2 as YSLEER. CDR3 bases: TGCGCCAGCAGCCAAGATCAGGGGAGCTCCTACGAGCAGTACTTC. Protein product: CASSQDQGSSYEQYF.

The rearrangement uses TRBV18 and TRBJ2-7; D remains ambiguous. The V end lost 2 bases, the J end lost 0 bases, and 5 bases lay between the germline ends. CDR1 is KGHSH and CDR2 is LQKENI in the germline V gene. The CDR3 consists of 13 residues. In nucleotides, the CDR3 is TGTGCCAGCTCACCAGCAGGCTCCTACGAGCAGTACTTC. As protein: CASSPAGSYEQYF.

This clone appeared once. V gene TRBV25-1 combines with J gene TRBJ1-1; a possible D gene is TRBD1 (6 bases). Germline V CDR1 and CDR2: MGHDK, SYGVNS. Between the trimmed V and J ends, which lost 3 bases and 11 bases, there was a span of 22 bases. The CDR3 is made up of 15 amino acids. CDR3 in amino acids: CASSDSLLGHPEAFF. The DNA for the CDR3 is TGTGCCAGCAGTGACTCCCTCTTGGGACACCCGGAGGCTTTCTTT.

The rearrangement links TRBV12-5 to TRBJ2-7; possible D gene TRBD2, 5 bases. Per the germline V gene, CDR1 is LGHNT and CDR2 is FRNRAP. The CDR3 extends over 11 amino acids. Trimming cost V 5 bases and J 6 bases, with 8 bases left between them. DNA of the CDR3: TGTGCTAGTGGTCTTCGGGGCGAGCAGTACTTC. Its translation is CASGLRGEQYF. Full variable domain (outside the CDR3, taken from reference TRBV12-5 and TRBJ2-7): DARVTQTPRHKVTEMGQEVTMRCQPILGHNTVFWYRQTMMQGLELLAYFRNRAPLDDSGMPKDRFSAEMPDATLATLKIQPSEPRDSAVYFCASGLRGEQYFGPGTRLTVT.